Shown below are 32 T cell receptor beta chains from a single sample sequenced in a study of cytomegalovirus exposure and HLA in healthy donors. The PCR employed 60 Vbeta primers together with 13 Jbeta primers. Measured with immunoSEQ multiplex PCR; TCRdb has only the in-frame clones, and not every one. The sample records about 130,000 clones, roughly 70% being singletons. The sequenced sample consisted of PBMCs. These receptors were obtained from a young man in good health and CMV-seropositive.

This clone has only one observation. The genes are TRBV7-9 and TRBJ2-7, with 10 nucleotides matching TRBD1. CDR3 length equals 14 residues. Germline V gene sequence: CDR1 SEHNR, CDR2 FQNEAQ (reference sequence). V gave up 1 base and J gave up 4 bases; unmatched junction bases: 1. The CDR3 nucleotides are TGTGCCAGCAGCTTAGTGGGACAGGGGTACGAGCAGTACTTC. Translating gives CASSLVGQGYEQYF.

J is TRBJ2-1 and V is TRBV5-6; D unresolved. Germline CDR1 SGHDT, CDR2 YYEEEE. CDR3 length equals 16 residues. V was trimmed by 4 bases and J by 0 bases, leaving 14 bases between them. CDR3 region: CASSRLPRSSYNEQFF. In DNA, the CDR3 is TGTGCCAGCAGCCGACTTCCCCGCAGCTCCTACAATGAGCAGTTCTTC.

Only a few counts were recorded for this clone. The chain combines TRBV28 with TRBJ2-1; the match to TRBD1 covers 7 bases. This CDR3 comprises 15 residues. Trimming cost V 3 bases and J 4 bases; bases outside gene matches: 6. Germline V gene sequence: CDR1 MDHEN, CDR2 SYDVKM. In DNA, the CDR3 is TGTGCCAGCAGTTTGGGGACAGCTCTTTACAATGAGCAGTTCTTC. Amino acid sequence: CASSLGTALYNEQFF. The full variable domain, its missing parts supplied by reference TRBV28 and TRBJ2-1, is DVKVTQSSRYLVKRTGEKVFLECVQDMDHENMFWYRQDPGLGLRLIYFSYDVKMKEKGDIPEGYSVSREKKERFSLILESASTNQTSMYLCASSLGTALYNEQFFGPGTRLTVL.

This clone appeared a few times. The V and J genes are TRBV4-2 and TRBJ2-1; a weak D match, TRBD1 (5 bases). The CDR3 sequence is 14 residues long. V lost 1 base to trimming and J lost 4 bases, with 8 bases between them. Germline CDR1 LGHNA, CDR2 YNFKEQ. The CDR3 here is CASSQANRYNEQFF. CDR3 sequence (DNA): TGTGCCAGCAGCCAAGCTAACAGGTACAATGAGCAGTTCTTC.

V and J are TRBV6-5 and TRBJ1-2; D might be TRBD1 (6 bases). CDR1 MNHEY and CDR2 SVGAGI come from the germline V gene. Trimming pared 0 bases from V and 7 bases from J, leaving 9 bases between. The CDR3 has 13 residues. CDR3 sequence reads: CASSYSPRGGYTF. CDR3 DNA: TGTGCCAGCAGTTACTCGCCCAGGGGTGGCTACACCTTC.

As DNA, the CDR3 is TGTGCCAGCAGCTTGGCAGTTGGCTACGAGCAGTACTTC. This translates into CASSLAVGYEQYF. This sequence joins TRBV5-4 and TRBJ2-7, with D uncertain. The CDR3 covers 13 residues. V was trimmed by 0 bases and J by 3 bases, leaving 7 bases between them. From germline, CDR1 is SGHNT and CDR2 YYREEE (reference sequence).

The rearrangement uses TRBV11-2 and TRBJ2-3; D may be TRBD2 (5 bases). V was clipped by 2 bases and J by 1 base, with 10 bases between them. The CDR3 is made up of 15 amino acids. From germline, CDR1 is SGHAT and CDR2 FQNNGV. The CDR3 loop is CASSLRGYGTDTQYF. The CDR3 bases are TGTGCCAGCAGCTTACGAGGGTACGGCACAGATACGCAGTATTTT. The full variable domain, completed using reference TRBV11-2 and TRBJ2-3, is EAGVAQSPRYKIIEKRQSVAFWCNPISGHATLYWYQQILGQGPKLLIQFQNNGVVDDSQLPKDRFSAERLKGVDSTLKIQPAKLEDSAVYLCASSLRGYGTDTQYFGPGTRLTVL.

The J gene is TRBJ2-7, the V gene TRBV27, with TRBD2 matching over 8 bases. The germline gives CDR1 MNHEY, CDR2 SMNVEV (reference sequence). The CDR3 is 14 residues long. The J segment lost 0 bases and the V segment lost 2 bases, leaving 0 bases of the junction unmatched. The CDR3 DNA reads TGTGCCAGCAGTTTACTAGCGGGCTCCTACGAGCAGTACTTC. As protein: CASSLLAGSYEQYF.

The rearrangement uses TRBV7-2 and TRBJ2-7; a weak D match, TRBD2 (5 bases). Deletions cut 4 bases from V and 0 bases from J, with 16 bases between. CDR3 length equals 16 residues. The germline V gene encodes CDR1 SGHTA and CDR2 FQGNSA. The CDR3 DNA sequence: TGTGCCAGCAGCTCAGGAAAGACTATCCCCTCCTACGAGCAGTACTTC. Protein sequence: CASSSGKTIPSYEQYF.

The chain recombines TRBV2 with TRBJ1-1; D uncertain. V was pared by 1 base and J by 2 bases, with 5 bases between. The V gene's germline CDR1 is SNHLY and CDR2 FYNNEI. The CDR3 is 13 residues long. CDR3 sequence reads: CASSEDRNTEAFF. The CDR3 region has the DNA TGTGCCAGCAGTGAAGACAGAAACACTGAAGCTTTCTTT. Drawing the rest from reference TRBV2 and TRBJ1-1, the complete variable domain is EPEVTQTPSHQVTQMGQEVILRCVPISNHLYFYWYRQILGQKVEFLVSFYNNEISEKSEIFDDQFSVERPDGSNFTLKIRSTKLEDSAMYFCASSEDRNTEAFFGQGTRLTVV.

V gene TRBV5-1 combines with J gene TRBJ1-6; D is ambiguous. The V and J ends lost 0 bases and 10 bases respectively, with 14 bases between them. CDR1 is SGHRS and CDR2 is YFSETQ in the germline V gene. This CDR3 region has 15 residues. CDR3 sequence: CASSLDSHHQSPLHF. CDR3 DNA: TGCGCCAGCAGCTTGGACAGCCATCACCAATCACCCCTCCACTTT.

In its sample, this clone was seen a few times. The rearrangement links TRBV19 to TRBJ1-6; TRBD1 matches 7 bases. With 3 bases clipped from V and 7 bases from J, the junction kept 12 bases outside the gene matches. From germline, CDR1 is LNHDA and CDR2 SQIVND (reference sequence). This CDR3 is built from 17 residues. The CDR3 reads CASSIELSGRGNSPLHF. The CDR3 DNA reads as TGTGCCAGTAGTATCGAGCTTTCGGGCAGGGGGAATTCACCCCTCCACTTT.

This clone turned up a few times. J is TRBJ2-6 and V is TRBV6-5; 9 bases map to TRBD2. V lost 6 bases to trimming and J lost 4 bases; unmatched junction nucleotides: 4. The CDR3 consists of 15 residues. Germline-derived CDR1 and CDR2 are MNHEY and SVGAGI. The CDR3 sequence is CASSYLAGGANVLTF. In nucleotides, the CDR3 is TGTGCCAGCAGCTATCTAGCGGGGGGGGCCAACGTCCTGACTTTC.

This clone was detected a few times. The chain uses TRBV5-1 and TRBJ1-3; tentative D call: TRBD1 (5 bases). With 4 bases removed from V and 0 bases from J, the gap between germline ends came to 14 bases. CDR3 length: 16 residues. From germline, CDR1 is SGHRS and CDR2 YFSETQ. As DNA, the CDR3 is TGCGCCAGCAGCGGCGGGGGAACAAGCTCTGGAAACACCATATATTTT. It specifies CASSGGGTSSGNTIYF.

J is TRBJ2-1 and V is TRBV5-1; TRBD2 aligns across 9 bases. This CDR3 is built from 15 residues. V was pared by 3 bases and J by 8 bases, with 9 bases of the junction left unmatched. Germline values: CDR1 SGHRS, CDR2 YFSETQ. The CDR3 spells CASSSSPTSGDEQFF. The CDR3 bases are TGCGCCAGCAGCTCGTCTCCGACTAGCGGCGATGAGCAGTTCTTC. The variable domain in full, completed from reference TRBV5-1 and TRBJ2-1, reads KAGVTQTPRYLIKTRGQQVTLSCSPISGHRSVSWYQQTPGQGLQFLFEYFSETQRNKGNFPGRFSGRQFSNSRSEMNVSTLELGDSALYLCASSSSPTSGDEQFFGPGTRLTVL.

The chain joins TRBV6-5 to TRBJ1-6; D uncertain. Between the trimmed V and J ends, which lost 7 bases and 9 bases, there was a span of 13 bases. Germline lookup yields CDR1 MNHEY and CDR2 SVGAGI. The CDR3 consists of 13 residues. This CDR3 reads CASTAAVASPLHF. For the CDR3, the DNA is TGTGCCAGCACAGCGGCGGTAGCTTCACCCCTCCACTTT.

The chain has TRBV5-6 and TRBJ1-4; the D is unclear. This CDR3 spans 18 amino acids. V was pared by 1 base and J by 2 bases, with 18 bases between. Germline values: CDR1 SGHDT, CDR2 YYEEEE. CDR3 sequence: CASSLSNVLGRTNEKLFF. In DNA form, the CDR3 reads TGTGCCAGCAGCTTGTCCAATGTACTCGGGAGGACTAATGAAAAACTGTTTTTT.

V is TRBV30 and J is TRBJ2-1; 7 bases align to TRBD1. The CDR3 loop spans 14 amino acids. CDR1 and CDR2 (germline): GTSNPN, SVGIG (reference sequence). Unmatched junction bases numbered 6, after V lost 2 bases and J lost 5 bases. The CDR3: CAWSKGQLNNEQFF. CDR3 DNA sequence: TGTGCCTGGAGTAAGGGACAGCTTAACAATGAGCAGTTCTTC. The full variable domain, its missing parts supplied by reference TRBV30 and TRBJ2-1, is SQTIHQWPATLVQPVGSPLSLECTVEGTSNPNLYWYRQAAGRGLQLLFYSVGIGQISSEVPQNLSASRPQDRQFILSSKKLLLSDSGFYLCAWSKGQLNNEQFFGPGTRLTVL.

The chain uses TRBV6-5 and TRBJ2-7; D ambiguous. Trimming shortened V by 6 bases and J by 3 bases, and 12 bases separated the two germline ends. The length of the CDR3 is 13 residues. Germline loops: CDR1 MNHEY, CDR2 SVGAGI. CDR3 DNA: TGTGCCAGCAGCCCCCGAGGAAGCTACGAGCAGTACTTC. Translating it yields CASSPRGSYEQYF.

The V and J genes are TRBV7-9 and TRBJ1-5, with no clear D. CDR1 and CDR2 from the germline V gene are SEHNR and FQNEAQ (reference sequence). V lost 6 bases, J lost 0 bases, and 18 bases lay in between. The CDR3 spans 17 residues. The CDR3 loop is CASSHPPGDYSNQPQHF. The CDR3 DNA reads as TGTGCCAGCAGTCACCCCCCCGGAGATTATAGCAATCAGCCCCAGCATTTT. Full variable domain (outside the CDR3, taken from reference TRBV7-9 and TRBJ1-5): DTGVSQNPRHKITKRGQNVTFRCDPISEHNRLYWYRQTLGQGPEFLTYFQNEAQLEKSRLLSDRFSAERPKGSFSTLEIQRTEQGDSAMYLCASSHPPGDYSNQPQHFGDGTRLSIL.

This clone was counted only a few times. The junction does not match germline at one end; this may be a read error. The chain uses TRBV4-3 and TRBJ2-7; no definite D call. This CDR3 has 13 amino acids. Germline V gene lookup returns CDR1 LGHNA and CDR2 YSLEER. The CDR3 reads CASSQDKSSEQYF. In nucleotides, the CDR3 is TGCGCCAGCAGCCAAGATAAATCCTCCGAGCAGTACTTC.

J is TRBJ1-2 and V is TRBV10-3; D is perhaps TRBD1 (5 bases). Trimming cost V 7 bases and J 10 bases, with 22 bases left between them. The CDR3 length is 14 residues. Germline CDR1 ENHRY, CDR2 SYGVKD. The chain's CDR3 is CAITGFAGLGDYTF. In nucleotides, the CDR3 is TGTGCCATCACGGGTTTCGCGGGACTGGGAGACTACACCTTC.

The rearrangement joins TRBV13 to TRBJ1-3; no reliable D call. Germline V gene data show CDR1 as PRHDT and CDR2 as FYEKMQ (reference sequence). V was pared by 2 bases and J by 0 bases, with 11 bases between. There are 16 residues in the CDR3. The CDR3 DNA reads TGTGCCAGCAGCTTAACGGGCGGGCACTCTGGAAACACCATATATTTT. It translates to CASSLTGGHSGNTIYF.

This clone was recorded a few times. This chain uses TRBV5-1 with TRBJ1-2, with no clear D. Per germline, CDR1 SGHRS and CDR2 YFSETQ. The CDR3 extends over 11 amino acids. V was cut by 3 bases and J by 4 bases, with 4 bases left in between. CDR3 sequence: CASSSVYGYTF. DNA of the CDR3: TGCGCCAGCAGCTCCGTCTATGGCTACACCTTC. Full variable domain (rest looked up from reference TRBV5-1 and TRBJ1-2): KAGVTQTPRYLIKTRGQQVTLSCSPISGHRSVSWYQQTPGQGLQFLFEYFSETQRNKGNFPGRFSGRQFSNSRSEMNVSTLELGDSALYLCASSSVYGYTFGSGTRLTVV.

The V and J genes are TRBV25-1 and TRBJ1-1; the D gene is possibly TRBD1 (6 bases). Germline V gene data show CDR1 as MGHDK and CDR2 as SYGVNS. The CDR3 runs to 13 residues. V was trimmed by 7 bases and J by 6 bases, leaving 15 bases between them. The CDR3 coding sequence is TGTGCCAGCACCGCCGGACAGTACGCTGAAGCTTTCTTT. The encoded protein is CASTAGQYAEAFF.

The V and J genes are TRBV28 and TRBJ2-1; 7 nucleotides line up with TRBD2. There are 14 residues in the CDR3. CDR1 and CDR2 (germline): MDHEN, SYDVKM. Trimming cost V 6 bases and J 8 bases; bases outside gene matches: 10. The CDR3 region is CASSPTSGVDEQFF. The DNA of the CDR3 is TGTGCCAGCAGCCCCACAAGCGGGGTCGATGAGCAGTTCTTC.

This clone was observed a single time. The chain recombines TRBV5-6 with TRBJ1-4; TRBD1 aligns across 11 bases. The CDR3 covers 16 residues. From germline, CDR1 is SGHDT and CDR2 YYEEEE. With V trimmed by 3 bases and J by 3 bases, 4 bases remained unmatched. CDR3 amino acids: CASSWGTGGSNEKLFF. As DNA, the CDR3 is TGTGCCAGCAGCTGGGGGACAGGGGGGTCTAATGAAAAACTGTTTTTT.

This rearrangement joins TRBV7-9 to TRBJ1-4, with 9 bases fitting TRBD1. This CDR3 is built from 17 residues. V lost 3 bases, J lost 0 bases, and 5 bases stayed unmatched. Germline-derived CDR1 and CDR2 are SEHNR and FQNEAQ (reference sequence). The CDR3 here is CASSFPDRGTTNEKLFF. The DNA of the CDR3 is TGTGCCAGCAGCTTCCCGGACAGGGGAACAACTAATGAAAAACTGTTTTTT.

The genes are TRBV6-1 and TRBJ2-5; 9 bases are shared with TRBD2. Germline V lookup: CDR1 MNHNS, CDR2 SASEGT. J lost 4 bases, V lost 0 bases, and 9 bases had no gene match. The CDR3 runs 17 residues. In nucleotides, the CDR3 is TGTGCCAGCAGTGAAGCGCTAGCGGGGTCGGCGGGAGAGACCCAGTACTTC. Residues: CASSEALAGSAGETQYF.

This rearrangement joins TRBV6-1 to TRBJ1-1, with TRBD1 as a possible D gene (6 bases). Germline lookup yields CDR1 MNHNS and CDR2 SASEGT. The CDR3 covers 13 residues. The V end lost 8 bases, the J end lost 0 bases, and 10 bases lay between the germline ends. The CDR3 bases are TGTGCCAGCTCGGACAGTATGAACACTGAAGCTTTCTTT. As protein: CASSDSMNTEAFF.

The chain employs TRBV19 and TRBJ2-7, with D unresolved. The germline gives CDR1 LNHDA, CDR2 SQIVND (reference sequence). Trimming left V 0 bases short and J 7 bases short, with 7 bases between. The CDR3 totals 12 residues. The CDR3 sequence: CASSIDRREQYF. CDR3 nucleotides: TGTGCCAGTAGTATAGATCGCAGGGAGCAGTACTTC.

This clone was detected only once. This chain connects TRBV25-1 to TRBJ2-7, with TRBD1 identical over 7 bases. The V segment lost 1 base and the J segment 3 bases; nucleotides outside the gene matches: 6. Germline loops: CDR1 MGHDK, CDR2 SYGVNS. The CDR3 contains 15 residues. CDR3 in DNA: TGTGCCAGCAGTGAATTGGGCGCAGGGGGCTACGAGCAGTACTTC. Translating gives CASSELGAGGYEQYF.